One sample yielded the 16 T cell receptor beta chains listed below, sequenced in a study of blood T cell repertoires in COVID-19. Clones were read by immunoSEQ multiplex PCR, and TCRdb kept only the in-frame ones, dropping some. Here the sample spans some 320,000 clones, around 87% being singletons. The sample comprised PBMCs or T cells enriched from blood (not recorded which). Receptors were obtained from a woman aged 30 to 39 who had recovered from COVID-19.

V gene TRBV27 combines with J gene TRBJ1-2, with D maybe TRBD1 (5 bases). Trimming pared 4 bases from V and 4 bases from J, leaving 10 bases between. The CDR3 has 13 residues. Germline CDR1 MNHEY, CDR2 SMNVEV (reference sequence). This chain's CDR3 is CASSSQVRYGYTF. CDR3 nucleotides: TGTGCCAGCAGTTCACAGGTCCGCTATGGCTACACCTTC.

The gene calls are TRBV27 and TRBJ1-2; D is perhaps TRBD1 (5 bases). V gave up 8 bases and J gave up 4 bases, with 17 bases separating them. Germline V gene lookup returns CDR1 MNHEY and CDR2 SMNVEV (reference sequence). The CDR3 totals 14 residues. CDR3: CASCVSGVGYGYTF. The CDR3 coding sequence is TGTGCCAGCTGCGTCTCGGGGGTCGGCTATGGCTACACCTTC.

About this clone itself: This sample includes further DNA sequences coding for the same CDR3. The chain recombines TRBV6-5 with TRBJ1-2, with 10 nucleotides matching TRBD1. Looked up from germline, CDR1 is MNHEY and CDR2 is SVGAGI. The CDR3 spans 14 residues. With 6 bases clipped from V and 6 bases from J, the junction kept 7 bases outside the gene matches. CDR3 bases: TGTGCCAGCAGAGCGGACAGGGGGAGGGATGGCTACACCTTC. It yields the protein CASRADRGRDGYTF.

This clone was seen just once. The chain carries TRBV7-2 and TRBJ1-2; maybe TRBD1 (6 bases). Germline values: CDR1 SGHTA, CDR2 FQGNSA. This CDR3 spans 16 amino acids. Trimming left V 2 bases short and J 7 bases short, with 20 bases between. CDR3 sequence (DNA): TGTGCCAGCAGCTTACGGGACACCCTGAGGGGAAGTGGCTACACCTTC. It codes for CASSLRDTLRGSGYTF.

Remarks on this clone: In the same sample, other DNA sequences code for this CDR3. The chain's CDR3 is CASSLTGGNTEAFF. The CDR3 nucleotides are TGTGCCAGCAGCCTAACGGGGGGGAACACTGAAGCTTTCTTT. This chain joins TRBV7-2 and TRBJ1-1; possibly TRBD1 for D (5 bases). The length of the CDR3 is 14 residues. V was trimmed by 5 bases and J by 1 base, leaving 11 bases between them. Germline lookup yields CDR1 SGHTA and CDR2 FQGNSA.

This clone was seen a single time. V and J are TRBV2 and TRBJ2-3; D is perhaps TRBD2 (5 bases). This CDR3 contains 15 residues. Deletions cut 8 bases from V and 6 bases from J, with 21 bases between. CDR1 and CDR2 from the germline V gene are SNHLY and FYNNEI. CDR3 region: CASGVRLLGDDTQYF. In DNA form, the CDR3 reads TGTGCCAGCGGGGTCAGGCTACTAGGCGATGATACGCAGTATTTT. The full variable domain, with the rest looked up from reference TRBV2 and TRBJ2-3, is EPEVTQTPSHQVTQMGQEVILRCVPISNHLYFYWYRQILGQKVEFLVSFYNNEISEKSEIFDDQFSVERPDGSNFTLKIRSTKLEDSAMYFCASGVRLLGDDTQYFGPGTRLTVL.

The chain links TRBV27 to TRBJ1-5; D not resolved. The CDR3 length is 13 residues. CDR1 is MNHEY and CDR2 is SMNVEV in the germline V gene (reference sequence). Trimming pared 0 bases from V and 4 bases from J, leaving 4 bases between. The CDR3 loop reads CASSLSTNQPQHF. In nucleotides, the CDR3 is TGTGCCAGCAGTTTATCCACAAATCAGCCCCAGCATTTT.

The chain uses TRBV7-9 and TRBJ1-1; D unclear. In germline, CDR1 is SEHNR, CDR2 FQNEAQ (reference sequence). The ends were cut back, 5 bases at V and 6 bases at J, with 16 bases in the middle. This CDR3 is 14 amino acids long. CDR3 DNA: TGTGCCAGCAGCCAGGAGGGTCGGCCTGCTGAAGCTTTCTTT. Translating gives CASSQEGRPAEAFF.

The CDR3 reads CASRHPGQSYEQYF. The CDR3 nucleotides read TGTGCCAGCAGGCATCCGGGACAGTCCTACGAGCAGTACTTC. This chain connects TRBV5-4 to TRBJ2-7; 7 bases are a match to TRBD1. Germline loops: CDR1 SGHNT, CDR2 YYREEE (reference sequence). The CDR3 consists of 14 residues. With V trimmed by 5 bases and J by 1 base, 6 bases remained unmatched. Supplemented by reference TRBV5-4 and TRBJ2-7, the full variable domain reads ETGVTQSPTHLIKTRGQQVTLRCSSQSGHNTVSWYQQALGQGPQFIFQYYREEENGRGNFPPRFSGLQFPNYSSELNVNALELDDSALYLCASRHPGQSYEQYFGPGTRLTVT.

This clone was counted a single time. The chain employs TRBV5-4 and TRBJ1-2; TRBD1 aligns across 8 bases. Germline assignment: CDR1 SGHNT and CDR2 YYREEE (reference sequence). There are 14 residues in the CDR3. The junction had 5 bases not matched to a gene; V was cut back by 4 bases and J by 3 bases. The CDR3 sequence is CASSLGQGDYGYTF. CDR3 DNA: TGTGCCAGCAGCCTCGGACAGGGAGACTATGGCTACACCTTC.

V usage is TRBV7-8 and J usage is TRBJ2-7; 7 positions match TRBD2. The CDR3 is made up of 17 amino acids. Germline lookup yields CDR1 SGHVS and CDR2 FQNEAQ. V lost 5 bases to trimming and J lost 0 bases; unmatched junction nucleotides: 13. DNA of the CDR3: TGTGCCAGCAGCCGACGGACCCCTAGCGGCCCCTCCTACGAGCAGTACTTC. Amino acid sequence: CASSRRTPSGPSYEQYF.

CDR3 coding DNA: TGTGCCAGCTCACCTCTAGGGGGCTCGTGGTCGCACTACGAGCAGTACTTC. The encoded protein is CASSPLGGSWSHYEQYF. The chain is built from TRBV18 and TRBJ2-7, with TRBD1 identical over 7 bases. V shed 3 bases, J shed 3 bases, and the junction held 14 bases outside the gene matches. The germline V gene encodes CDR1 KGHSH and CDR2 LQKENI. There are 17 residues in the CDR3.

The genes are TRBV5-1 and TRBJ1-2, with a possible D match to TRBD1 (6 bases). The CDR3 loop spans 15 amino acids. Germline V CDR1 and CDR2: SGHRS, YFSETQ. Trimming removed 2 bases at V and 2 bases at J, with 13 bases between. The CDR3 nucleotides are TGCGCCAGCAGCTTAGCACAGGGCCTCAACTATGGCTACACCTTC. It encodes CASSLAQGLNYGYTF.

This clone was recorded once. V and J are TRBV6-2 or TRBV6-3 and TRBJ1-5, with no clear D. The CDR3 totals 15 residues. Trimming stripped 2 bases from V and 10 bases from J, with 18 bases between. CDR1 and CDR2 from the germline V gene are MNHEY and SVGEGT. The chain's CDR3 is CASSYLRSGRYPQHF. CDR3 coding DNA: TGTGCCAGCAGTTACCTGCGGAGCGGTCGGTATCCCCAGCATTTT.

J is TRBJ1-4 and V is TRBV5-6; a weak D match, TRBD1 (6 bases). The CDR3 is made up of 13 amino acids. Per the germline V gene, CDR1 is SGHDT and CDR2 is YYEEEE. V was cut by 2 bases and J by 8 bases, with 10 bases left in between. The chain's CDR3 is CASSFTGTEKLFF. CDR3 nucleotides: TGTGCCAGCAGCTTTACAGGGACCGAAAAACTGTTTTTT.

The chain couples TRBV6-5 to TRBJ1-4; D unresolved. V lost 7 bases, J lost 3 bases, and 12 bases lay in between. CDR1 MNHEY and CDR2 SVGAGI come from the germline V gene. This CDR3 is built from 14 residues. The CDR3 DNA reads as TGTGCCAGCAAAGAAGAGTTGGCTAATGAAAAACTGTTTTTT. Its protein is CASKEELANEKLFF.